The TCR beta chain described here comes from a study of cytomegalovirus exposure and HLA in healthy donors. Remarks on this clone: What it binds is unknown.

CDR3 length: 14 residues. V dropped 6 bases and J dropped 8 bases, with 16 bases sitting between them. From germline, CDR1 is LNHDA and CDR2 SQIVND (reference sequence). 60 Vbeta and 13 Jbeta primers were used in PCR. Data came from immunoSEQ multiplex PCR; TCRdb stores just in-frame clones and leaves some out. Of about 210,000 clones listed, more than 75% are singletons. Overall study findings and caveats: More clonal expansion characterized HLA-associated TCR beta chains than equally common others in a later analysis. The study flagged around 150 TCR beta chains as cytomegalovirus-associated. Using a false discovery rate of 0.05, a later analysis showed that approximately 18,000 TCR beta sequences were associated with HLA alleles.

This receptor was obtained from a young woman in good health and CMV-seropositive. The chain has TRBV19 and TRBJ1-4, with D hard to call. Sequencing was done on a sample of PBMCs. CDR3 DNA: TGTGCCAGTAGAACGCGGCATTCAGACGAAAAACTGTTTTTT. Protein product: CASRTRHSDEKLFF.